This TCR beta chain was identified during a study of shared clonotypes between healthy human individuals. The CDR3 runs 16 residues. Germline CDR1 reads WNHNN; CDR2 reads SYGVQD (reference sequence). V was pared by 8 bases and J by 4 bases, with 24 bases between. Profiled with immunoSEQ multiplex PCR; TCRdb holds only in-frame clones, not every one. Here the sample spans under 850,000 clones, approximately 72% being singletons. The count of this clone is one. The sample consisted of memory CD4+ T cells sorted from blood. Subset defined: CD45RA-negative fraction. The V call is TRBV10-1, the J call TRBJ2-7; D remains ambiguous. This clonotype was obtained from a woman aged 25 to 45 in good health. This chain's CDR3 is CASGLVFPKGKYEQYF. In DNA form, the CDR3 reads TGCGCCAGCGGCTTAGTGTTTCCCAAAGGTAAATACGAGCAGTACTTC.